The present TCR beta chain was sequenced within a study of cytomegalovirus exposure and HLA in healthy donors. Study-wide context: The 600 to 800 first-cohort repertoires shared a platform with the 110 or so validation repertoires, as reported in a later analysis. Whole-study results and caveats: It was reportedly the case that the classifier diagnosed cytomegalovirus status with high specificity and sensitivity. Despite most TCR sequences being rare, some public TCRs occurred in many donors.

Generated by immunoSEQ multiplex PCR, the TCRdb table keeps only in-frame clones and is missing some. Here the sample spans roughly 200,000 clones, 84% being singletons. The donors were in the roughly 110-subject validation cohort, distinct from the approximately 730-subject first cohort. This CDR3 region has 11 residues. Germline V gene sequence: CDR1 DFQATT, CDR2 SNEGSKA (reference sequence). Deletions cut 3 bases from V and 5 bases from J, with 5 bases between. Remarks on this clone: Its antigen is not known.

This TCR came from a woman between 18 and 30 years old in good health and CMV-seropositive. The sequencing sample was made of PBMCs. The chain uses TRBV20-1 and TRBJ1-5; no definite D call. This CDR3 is CSARGDQPQHF. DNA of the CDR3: TGCAGTGCTAGGGGAGATCAGCCCCAGCATTTT.